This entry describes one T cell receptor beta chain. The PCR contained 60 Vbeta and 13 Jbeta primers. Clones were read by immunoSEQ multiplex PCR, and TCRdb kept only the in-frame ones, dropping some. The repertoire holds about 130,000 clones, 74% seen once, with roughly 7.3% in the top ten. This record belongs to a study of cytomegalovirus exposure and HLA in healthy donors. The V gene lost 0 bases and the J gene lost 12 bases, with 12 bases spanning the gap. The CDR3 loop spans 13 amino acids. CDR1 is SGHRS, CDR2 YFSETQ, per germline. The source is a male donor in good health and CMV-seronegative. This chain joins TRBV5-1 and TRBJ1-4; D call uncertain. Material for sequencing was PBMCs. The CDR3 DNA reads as TGCGCCAGCAGCTTGGCGACCCTGGGAGAACTGTTTTTT. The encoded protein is CASSLATLGELFF.